Described below is a single TCR beta chain sequence and its context. TCR sequencing covered a few patients who responded to pembrolizumab. Sequencing was performed with immunoSEQ multiplex PCR; in TCRdb, only in-frame clones are kept and a portion is missing. The sample carries 85,000 to 130,000 clones, approximately 83% recorded once. This sample stems from a study of PD-1 blockade in mismatch repair-deficient tumors. This clonotype was sampled from an adult with mismatch repair-deficient cancer. Sequences were derived from peripheral blood, sampled roughly 36 weeks after starting pembrolizumab.

This CDR3 reads CASTLDTTFYGYTF. The CDR3, as DNA: TGTGCCAGTACCCTCGACACCACGTTCTATGGCTACACCTTC. The chain has TRBV19 and TRBJ1-2; no definite D call. V dropped 7 bases and J dropped 4 bases, with 16 bases sitting between them. The CDR3 totals 14 residues. CDR1 and CDR2 (germline): LNHDA, SQIVND (reference sequence). The entire variable domain, with the rest obtained from reference TRBV19 and TRBJ1-2, is as follows: DGGITQSPKYLFRKEGQNVTLSCEQNLNHDAMYWYRQDPGQGLRLIYYSQIVNDFQKGDIAEGYSVSREKKESFPLTVTSAQKNPTAFYLCASTLDTTFYGYTFGSGTRLTVV.